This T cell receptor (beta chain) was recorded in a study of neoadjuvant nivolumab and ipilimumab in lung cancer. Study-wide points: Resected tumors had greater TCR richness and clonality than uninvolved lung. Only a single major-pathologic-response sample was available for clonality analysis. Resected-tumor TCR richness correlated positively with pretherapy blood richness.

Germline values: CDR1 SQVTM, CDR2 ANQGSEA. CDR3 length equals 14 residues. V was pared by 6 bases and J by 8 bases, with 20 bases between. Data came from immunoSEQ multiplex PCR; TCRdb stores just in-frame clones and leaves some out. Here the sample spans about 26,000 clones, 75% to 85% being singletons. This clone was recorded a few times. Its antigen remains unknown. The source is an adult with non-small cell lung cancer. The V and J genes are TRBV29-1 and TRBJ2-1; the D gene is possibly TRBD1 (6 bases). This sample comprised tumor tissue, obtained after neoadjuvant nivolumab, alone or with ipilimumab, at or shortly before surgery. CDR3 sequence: CSVTPGHGWDEQFF. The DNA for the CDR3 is TGCAGCGTAACCCCGGGACATGGTTGGGATGAGCAGTTCTTC.